This record looks at one T cell receptor (beta chain) sequence and its context. This CDR3 comprises 16 residues. Trimming took off 7 bases at V and 2 bases at J, with 17 bases between the two ends. Germline V gene sequence: CDR1 MDHEN, CDR2 SYDVKM. These data belong to a study of OX40 agonist ivuxolimab in advanced cancers. The overall study: Patients receiving dose escalation had hepatocellular carcinoma, melanoma, renal cell or head and neck cancer.

Generated by immunoSEQ multiplex PCR, the TCRdb table keeps only in-frame clones and is missing some. The sample shows fewer than 70,000 clones, roughly 90% of them seen only once. The material was CD4+ or CD8+ T cells sorted from blood, obtained in a trial of the OX40 agonist ivuxolimab. The V gene is TRBV28, the J gene TRBJ2-2; D tentatively reads TRBD1 or TRBD2 (5 bases each). The receptor was derived from an adult with an advanced solid tumor such as melanoma, head and neck, liver or kidney cancer. This CDR3 is CASTLRWDPNTGELFF. As DNA, the CDR3 is TGTGCCAGCACCCTAAGGTGGGACCCCAACACCGGGGAGCTGTTTTTT.